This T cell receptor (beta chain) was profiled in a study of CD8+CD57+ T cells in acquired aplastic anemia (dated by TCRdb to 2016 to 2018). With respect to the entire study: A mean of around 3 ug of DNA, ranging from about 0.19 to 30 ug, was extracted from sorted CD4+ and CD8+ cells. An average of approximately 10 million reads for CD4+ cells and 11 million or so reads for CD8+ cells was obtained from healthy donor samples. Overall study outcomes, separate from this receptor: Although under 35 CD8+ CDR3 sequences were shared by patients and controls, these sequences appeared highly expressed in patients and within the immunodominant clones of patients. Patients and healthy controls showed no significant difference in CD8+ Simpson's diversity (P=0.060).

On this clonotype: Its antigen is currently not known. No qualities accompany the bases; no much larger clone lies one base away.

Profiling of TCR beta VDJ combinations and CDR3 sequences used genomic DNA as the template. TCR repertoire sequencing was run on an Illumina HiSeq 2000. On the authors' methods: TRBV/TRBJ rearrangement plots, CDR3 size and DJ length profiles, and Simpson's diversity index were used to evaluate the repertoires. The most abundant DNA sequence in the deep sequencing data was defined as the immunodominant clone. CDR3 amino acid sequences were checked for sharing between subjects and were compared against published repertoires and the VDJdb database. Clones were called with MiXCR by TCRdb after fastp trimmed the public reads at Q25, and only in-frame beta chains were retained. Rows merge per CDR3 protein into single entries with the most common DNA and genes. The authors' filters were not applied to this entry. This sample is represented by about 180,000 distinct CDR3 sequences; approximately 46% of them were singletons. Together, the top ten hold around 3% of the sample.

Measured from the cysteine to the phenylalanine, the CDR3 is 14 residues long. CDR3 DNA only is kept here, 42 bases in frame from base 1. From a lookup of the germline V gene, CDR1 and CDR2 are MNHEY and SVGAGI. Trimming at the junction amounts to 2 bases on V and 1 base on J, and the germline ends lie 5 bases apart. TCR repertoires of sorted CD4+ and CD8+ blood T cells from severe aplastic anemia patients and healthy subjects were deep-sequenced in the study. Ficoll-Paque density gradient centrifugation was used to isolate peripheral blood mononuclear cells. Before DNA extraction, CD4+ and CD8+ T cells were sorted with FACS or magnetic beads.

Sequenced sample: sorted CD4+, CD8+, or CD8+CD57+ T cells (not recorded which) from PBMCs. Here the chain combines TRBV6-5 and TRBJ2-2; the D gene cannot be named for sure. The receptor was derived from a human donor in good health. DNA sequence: TGTGCCAGCAGTTACGGCGGGAACACCGGGGAGCTGTTTTTT. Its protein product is CASSYGGNTGELFF.